The 10 T cell receptor beta chains in this list originate from one sample, sequenced in a study of CD8+ T cells in alopecia areata. It was cDNA, reverse transcribed from extracted RNA, that served as the sequencing template. The repertoire was sequenced with immunoSEQ multiplex PCR; TCRdb's copy has only in-frame clones and lacks some. The table shows 65,000 to 75,000 clones, with 29% occurring only once. Treatment noted: oral pan-JAK inhibitor, 5-10 mg twice daily. The sample was CD8+ T cells sorted from blood, taken at week 4, from a patient treated with tofacitinib. These receptors were obtained from a human donor with alopecia areata.

This clone was seen only a few times. The chain combines TRBV28 with TRBJ2-7; D not certain. The CDR3 sequence is 12 residues long. The V end lost 5 bases, the J end lost 3 bases, and 8 bases lay between the germline ends. Germline CDR1 and CDR2: MDHEN and SYDVKM. CDR3 DNA sequence: TGTGCCAGCAGTCCCCCCGGCTACGAGCAGTACTTC. This translates into CASSPPGYEQYF.

The chain couples TRBV6-5 to TRBJ2-3; 7 bases agree with TRBD2. The trim removed 10 bases at V and 0 bases at J, leaving 10 bases unmatched. The CDR3 runs 15 residues. Germline CDR1 is MNHEY and CDR2 is SVGAGI. The CDR3 region has the DNA TGTGCCACAAGAGGGGCTAGCGGTAGCACAGATACGCAGTATTTT. It translates to CATRGASGSTDTQYF.

The rearrangement joins TRBV2 to TRBJ2-1, with D perhaps TRBD2 (5 bases). The CDR3 runs 17 residues. Germline CDR1 and CDR2: SNHLY and FYNNEI. V was cut by 7 bases and J by 0 bases, with 19 bases left in between. The CDR3 loop is CASTGHSTRSSYNEQFF. DNA of the CDR3: TGTGCCAGCACGGGCCACTCCACTAGATCCTCCTACAATGAGCAGTTCTTC.

This clone has only a few counts. The rearrangement joins TRBV29-1 to TRBJ2-2; D tentatively fits TRBD1 or TRBD2 (5 bases each). CDR1 and CDR2 from the germline V gene are SQVTM and ANQGSEA. The CDR3 has 17 residues. The V gene lost 1 base and the J gene lost 0 bases, with 15 bases spanning the gap. The CDR3 coding sequence is TGCAGCGTTGAAGGGGGACGGACTGATGCGAACACCGGGGAGCTGTTTTTT. Translated: CSVEGGRTDANTGELFF.

Note on this clone: At one of its ends the junction is not consistent with the germline gene, which may arise from a read error. Other nucleotide sequences in the sample specify the same CDR3. The chain couples TRBV6-6 to TRBJ2-3; 12 nucleotides match TRBD2. In germline, CDR1 is MNHNY, CDR2 SVGAGI (reference sequence). The CDR3 has 16 amino acids. The CDR3: CASTDTASGRADTQYF. The DNA for the CDR3 is TGCGCCAGCACCGACACCGCTAGCGGGAGGGCGGATACGCAGTATTTT.

V is TRBV6-5 and J is TRBJ2-5; 11 bases line up with TRBD2. V dropped 8 bases and J dropped 4; count of bases not matched to a gene: 6. The CDR3 totals 14 residues. CDR1 is MNHEY and CDR2 is SVGAGI in the germline V gene. CDR3 DNA: TGTGCCAGCTTTTCTACTAGCGGGAGAGAGACCCAGTACTTC. Its protein is CASFSTSGRETQYF.

The chain uses TRBV29-1 and TRBJ2-3, with D possibly matching TRBD1 (5 bases). This CDR3 is 14 amino acids long. Trimming took 0 bases from V and 7 from J, leaving 14 bases between them. Germline V lookup: CDR1 SQVTM, CDR2 ANQGSEA. This chain's CDR3 is CSVEDTTVENTQYF. The CDR3 DNA sequence: TGCAGCGTTGAAGATACGACAGTGGAGAATACGCAGTATTTT.

This clone was found many times. The chain is built from TRBV13 and TRBJ2-1, with TRBD2 matching 11 bases. The CDR3 runs to 16 residues. Germline assignment: CDR1 PRHDT and CDR2 FYEKMQ (reference sequence). The V and J ends lost 4 bases and 4 bases, in that order; junction bases with no gene match: 6. The chain's CDR3 is CASSSKLAGVYNEQFF. The CDR3, as DNA: TGTGCCAGCAGCTCCAAACTAGCGGGAGTTTACAATGAGCAGTTCTTC.

The V call is TRBV6-5, the J call TRBJ2-6; a weak D match, TRBD1 (5 bases). The CDR3 is 13 residues long. Per the germline V gene, CDR1 is MNHEY and CDR2 is SVGAGI. V was shortened by 6 bases and J by 2 bases, with 5 bases between the two germline ends. Written as DNA, the CDR3 is TGTGCCAGCAGAGGGGCTGGGGCCAACGTCCTGACTTTC. Encoded protein: CASRGAGANVLTF.

This clone was seen more than once but under ten times. V and J are TRBV29-1 and TRBJ2-1, with 8 bases lining up with TRBD1. CDR1 and CDR2 from the germline V gene are SQVTM and ANQGSEA. Trimming cost V 0 bases and J 15 bases; bases outside gene matches: 4. The CDR3 extends over 11 amino acids. CDR3 nucleotides: TGCAGCGTTGAAGATCGAACAGGGGGGTTCTTC. It yields the protein CSVEDRTGGFF.